This T cell receptor (beta chain) is drawn from a study of human T cells and chemical hapten exposure. Specified time point: patch test 2, 6 weeks after DPC sensitization. Sample treatment: therapeutic diphenylcyclopropenone sensitization with weekly scalp DPC. The length of the CDR3 is 14 residues. V shed 4 bases and J 4 bases; nucleotides not matched to a gene: 6. TCRdb re-called the RACE reads through MiXCR, storing one row per CDR3 protein. Here the sample spans approximately 75,000 distinct CDR3 sequences, 8.5% being singletons. At least ten counts were recorded for this clonotype. This sample comprised whole blood, obtained in connection with sensitization to the hapten diphenylcyclopropenone (DPC). The sequence was obtained from a woman aged 45-59 years with alopecia areata. Some clones in this sample may be carry-over from other donors' samples. V is TRBV12-3 or TRBV12-4 and J is TRBJ1-2; 7 bases match TRBD1. CDR3 DNA: TGTGCCAGCAGTTACCGGACAGGAAGCTATGGCTACACCTTC. Protein sequence: CASSYRTGSYGYTF.